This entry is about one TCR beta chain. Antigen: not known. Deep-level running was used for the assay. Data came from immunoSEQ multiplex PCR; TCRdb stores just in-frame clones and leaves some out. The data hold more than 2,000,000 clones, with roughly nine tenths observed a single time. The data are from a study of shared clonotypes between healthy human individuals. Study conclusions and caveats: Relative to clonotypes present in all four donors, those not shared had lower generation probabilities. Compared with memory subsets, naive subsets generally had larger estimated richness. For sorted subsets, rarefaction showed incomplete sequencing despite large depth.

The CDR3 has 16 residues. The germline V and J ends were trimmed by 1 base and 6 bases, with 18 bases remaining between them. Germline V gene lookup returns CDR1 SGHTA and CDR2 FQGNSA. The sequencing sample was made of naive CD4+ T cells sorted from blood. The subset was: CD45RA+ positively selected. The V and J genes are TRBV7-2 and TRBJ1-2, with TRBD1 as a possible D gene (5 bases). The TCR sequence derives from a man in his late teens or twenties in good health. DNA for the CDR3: TGTGCCAGCAGCTTAGGTCTGTCGCGGCAGGGTCATGGCTACACCTTC. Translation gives CASSLGLSRQGHGYTF.